The sequence of this T cell receptor beta chain was determined in a study of cytomegalovirus exposure and HLA in healthy donors. Findings of the study overall: In a later analysis, TCR beta V- and J-gene trimming was associated with a missense DCLRE1C variant. Presence/absence analyses supposed approximately even sequencing depth among donors. Reportedly, cytomegalovirus status was diagnosed with high sensitivity and specificity.

V lost 5 bases to trimming and J lost 6 bases; unmatched junction nucleotides: 11. CDR3 length: 15 amino acids. Germline loops: CDR1 LNHNV, CDR2 YYDKDF (reference sequence). The PCR ran on 60 Vbeta and 13 Jbeta primers. The repertoire was sequenced with immunoSEQ multiplex PCR; TCRdb's copy has only in-frame clones and lacks some. The sample carries about 200,000 clones, about three quarters recorded once. At sampling all donors were nominally healthy, likely with unrecorded immune exposures. Turning to this clone: The antigen is not known.

The clonotype was recovered from a woman aged 35 to 49 in good health and CMV-seronegative. Sequenced input: PBMCs. This chain links TRBV15 with TRBJ1-2; 8 nucleotides line up with TRBD1. The CDR3 spells CATSEDRARVDGYTF. The CDR3 DNA reads TGTGCCACCAGCGAGGACAGGGCCCGAGTTGATGGCTACACCTTC. The variable domain in full, with the rest retrieved from reference TRBV15 and TRBJ1-2, is DAMVIQNPRYQVTQFGKPVTLSCSQTLNHNVMYWYQQKSSQAPKLLFHYYDKDFNNEADTPDNFQSRRPNTSFCFLDIRSPGLGDTAMYLCATSEDRARVDGYTFGSGTRLTVV.